The sequence of this T cell receptor (beta chain) was determined in a study of T cell repertoires in cytomegalovirus infection. Regarding this clonotype: The antigen is not known.

Germline assignment: CDR1 SGHVS and CDR2 FNYEAQ. CDR3 size: 16 residues. Trimming pared 4 bases from V and 4 bases from J, leaving 19 bases between. Study results and limitations: Pooled public TCR beta family frequency picked out CMV carriers with the relevant HLA.

In TCRdb, the reads were re-called with MiXCR into one record per CDR3 protein. The table shows some 800,000 distinct CDR3 sequences, with 30% to 35% occurring only once. The sample in question was cultured CD8+ T cells from PBMCs, obtained from culture after CMV antigen stimulation. The chain uses TRBV7-6 and TRBJ1-2, with D possibly being TRBD1 (5 bases). The clonotype originates from a human donor in good health (CMV status not recorded). Some clones in this sample may be carry-over from other donors' samples. CDR3 coding DNA: TGTGCCAGCAGCTCTCTTGGGGGGATTATATCCTATGGCTACACCTTC. This gives the protein CASSSLGGIISYGYTF.